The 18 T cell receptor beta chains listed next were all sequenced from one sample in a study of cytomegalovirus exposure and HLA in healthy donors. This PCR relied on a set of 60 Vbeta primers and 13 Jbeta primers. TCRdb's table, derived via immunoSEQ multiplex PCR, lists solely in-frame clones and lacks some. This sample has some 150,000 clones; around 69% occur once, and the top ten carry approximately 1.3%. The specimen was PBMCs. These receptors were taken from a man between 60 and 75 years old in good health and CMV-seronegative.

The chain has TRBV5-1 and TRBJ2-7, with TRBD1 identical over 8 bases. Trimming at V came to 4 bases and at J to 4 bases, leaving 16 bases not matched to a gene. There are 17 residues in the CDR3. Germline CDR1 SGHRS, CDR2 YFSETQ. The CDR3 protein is CASSPLTRQGPSYEQYF. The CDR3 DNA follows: TGCGCCAGCAGCCCGTTAACAAGACAGGGGCCGAGTTACGAGCAGTACTTC. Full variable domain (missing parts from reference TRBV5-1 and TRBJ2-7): KAGVTQTPRYLIKTRGQQVTLSCSPISGHRSVSWYQQTPGQGLQFLFEYFSETQRNKGNFPGRFSGRQFSNSRSEMNVSTLELGDSALYLCASSPLTRQGPSYEQYFGPGTRLTVT.

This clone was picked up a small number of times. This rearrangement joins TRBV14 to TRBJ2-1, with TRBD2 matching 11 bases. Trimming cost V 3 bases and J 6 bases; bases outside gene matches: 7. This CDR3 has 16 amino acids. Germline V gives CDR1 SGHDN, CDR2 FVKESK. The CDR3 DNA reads TGTGCCAGCAGCCACCCGCTAGCGGGGGGCGGCAATGAGCAGTTCTTC. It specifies CASSHPLAGGGNEQFF.

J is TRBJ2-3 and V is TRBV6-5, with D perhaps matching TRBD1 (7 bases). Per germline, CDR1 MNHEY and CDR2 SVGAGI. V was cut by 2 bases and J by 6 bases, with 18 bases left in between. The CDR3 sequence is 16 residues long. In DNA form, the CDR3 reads TGTGCCAGCAGTTACGGAGGGGGCGGTGAGTGGGATACGCAGTATTTT. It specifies CASSYGGGGEWDTQYF.

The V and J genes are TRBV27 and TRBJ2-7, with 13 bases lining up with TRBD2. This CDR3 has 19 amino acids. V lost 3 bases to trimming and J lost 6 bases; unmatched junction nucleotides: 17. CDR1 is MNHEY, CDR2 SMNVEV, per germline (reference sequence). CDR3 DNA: TGTGCCAGCAGTTTCCGGACTAGCGGGAGAACCCAAACGGGACTCGAGCAGTACTTC. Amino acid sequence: CASSFRTSGRTQTGLEQYF.

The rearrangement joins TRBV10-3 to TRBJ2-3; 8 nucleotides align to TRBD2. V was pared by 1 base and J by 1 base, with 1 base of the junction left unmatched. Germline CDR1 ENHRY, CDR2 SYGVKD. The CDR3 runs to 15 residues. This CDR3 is CAISELTSGTDTQYF. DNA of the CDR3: TGTGCCATCAGTGAGTTGACTAGCGGCACAGATACGCAGTATTTT.

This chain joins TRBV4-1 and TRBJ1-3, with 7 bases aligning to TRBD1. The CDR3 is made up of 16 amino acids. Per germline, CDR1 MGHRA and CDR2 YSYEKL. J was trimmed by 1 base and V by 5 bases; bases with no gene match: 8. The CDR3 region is CASSGPTGMSGNTIYF. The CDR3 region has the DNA TGCGCCAGCAGCGGTCCGACAGGGATGTCTGGAAACACCATATATTTT.

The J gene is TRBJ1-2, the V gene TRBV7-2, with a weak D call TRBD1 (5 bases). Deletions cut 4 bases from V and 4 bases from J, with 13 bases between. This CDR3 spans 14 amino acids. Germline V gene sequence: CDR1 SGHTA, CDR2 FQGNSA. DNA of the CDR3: TGTGCCAGCAGCTCGACAGCCCTTTCCTATGGCTACACCTTC. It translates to CASSSTALSYGYTF.

The CDR3 DNA reads as TGTGCCTGGATTGGAGACAGGGAAAGCTCACCCCTCCACTTT. Amino acids: CAWIGDRESSPLHF. The chain has TRBV30 and TRBJ1-6; TRBD1 matches 7 bases. With V trimmed by 4 bases and J by 10 bases, 10 bases remained unmatched. The CDR3 has 14 residues. CDR1 GTSNPN and CDR2 SVGIG come from the germline V gene (reference sequence).

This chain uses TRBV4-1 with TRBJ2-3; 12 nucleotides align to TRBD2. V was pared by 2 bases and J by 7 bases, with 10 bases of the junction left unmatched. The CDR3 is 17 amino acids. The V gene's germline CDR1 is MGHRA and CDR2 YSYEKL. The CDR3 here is CASSQPRTSGARNTQYF. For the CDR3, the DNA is TGCGCCAGCAGCCAACCTAGGACTAGCGGGGCTAGGAATACGCAGTATTTT.

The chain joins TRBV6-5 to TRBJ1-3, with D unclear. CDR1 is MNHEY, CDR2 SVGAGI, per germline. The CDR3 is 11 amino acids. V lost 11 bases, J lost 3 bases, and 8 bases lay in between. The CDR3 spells CAVDNGNTIYF. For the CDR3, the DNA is TGTGCCGTCGACAATGGAAACACCATATATTTT.

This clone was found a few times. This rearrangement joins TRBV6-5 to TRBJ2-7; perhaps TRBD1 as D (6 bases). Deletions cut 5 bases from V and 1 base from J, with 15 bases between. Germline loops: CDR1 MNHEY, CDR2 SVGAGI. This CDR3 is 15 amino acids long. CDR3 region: CASSHGLDSSYEQYF. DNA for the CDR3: TGTGCCAGCAGTCACGGGTTGGACAGTTCCTACGAGCAGTACTTC.

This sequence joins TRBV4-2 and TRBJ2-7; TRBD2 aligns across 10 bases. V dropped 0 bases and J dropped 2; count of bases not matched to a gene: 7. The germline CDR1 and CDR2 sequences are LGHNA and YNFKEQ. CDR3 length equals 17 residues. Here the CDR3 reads CASSQDRGSGGPYEQYF. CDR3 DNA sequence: TGTGCCAGCAGCCAAGATCGGGGTAGCGGGGGGCCCTACGAGCAGTACTTC.

The CDR3 protein is CASSYCLSGPPLEQYF. CDR3 nucleotides: TGTGCCAGCAGTTACTGTCTAAGCGGCCCTCCTCTTGAGCAGTACTTC. The chain combines TRBV6-7 with TRBJ2-7, with TRBD2 as a possible D gene (5 bases). TRBV6-7 is annotated as an ORF whose role is uncertain. V lost 1 base and J 7 bases, leaving 20 bases between the germline ends. The CDR3 spans 16 residues.

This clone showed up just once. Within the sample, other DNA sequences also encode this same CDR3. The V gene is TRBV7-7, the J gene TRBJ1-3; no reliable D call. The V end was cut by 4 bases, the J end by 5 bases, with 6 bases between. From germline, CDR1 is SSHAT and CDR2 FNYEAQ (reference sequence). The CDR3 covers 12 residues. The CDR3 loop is CASSSDRNTIYF. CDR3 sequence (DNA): TGTGCCAGCAGCTCCGACAGAAACACCATATATTTT. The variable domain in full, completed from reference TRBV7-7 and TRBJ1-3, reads GAGVSQSPRYKVTKRGQDVTLRCDPISSHATLYWYQQALGQGPEFLTYFNYEAQPDKSGLPSDRFSAERPEGSISTLTIQRTEQRDSAMYRCASSSDRNTIYFGEGSWLTVV.

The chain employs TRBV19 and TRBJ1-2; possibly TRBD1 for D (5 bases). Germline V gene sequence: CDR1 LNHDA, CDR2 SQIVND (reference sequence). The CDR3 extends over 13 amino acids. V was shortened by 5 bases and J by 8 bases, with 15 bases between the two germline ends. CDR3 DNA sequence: TGTGCCAGTAGTCCCGCGGGGCACGACGGCTACACCTTC. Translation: CASSPAGHDGYTF.

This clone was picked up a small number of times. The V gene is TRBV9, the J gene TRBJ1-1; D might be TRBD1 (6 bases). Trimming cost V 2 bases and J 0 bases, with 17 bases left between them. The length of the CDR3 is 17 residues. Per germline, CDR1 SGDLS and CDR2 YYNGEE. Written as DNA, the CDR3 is TGTGCCAGCAGCGTTTCAGCTGGGGGCGGCGTGAACACTGAAGCTTTCTTT. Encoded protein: CASSVSAGGGVNTEAFF.

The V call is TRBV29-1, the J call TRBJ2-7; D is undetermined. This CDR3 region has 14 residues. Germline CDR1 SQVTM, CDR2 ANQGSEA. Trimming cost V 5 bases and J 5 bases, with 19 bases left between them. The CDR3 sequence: CSVSPRSGTNEQYF. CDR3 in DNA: TGCAGCGTTTCCCCCCGATCGGGTACCAACGAGCAGTACTTC.

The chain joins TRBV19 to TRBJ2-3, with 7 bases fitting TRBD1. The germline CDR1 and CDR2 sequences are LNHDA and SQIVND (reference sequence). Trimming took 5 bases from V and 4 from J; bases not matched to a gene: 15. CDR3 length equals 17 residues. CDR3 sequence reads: CASSLRTGVFNADTQYF. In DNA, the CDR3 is TGTGCCAGTAGTCTCAGGACAGGAGTTTTTAATGCAGATACGCAGTATTTT.